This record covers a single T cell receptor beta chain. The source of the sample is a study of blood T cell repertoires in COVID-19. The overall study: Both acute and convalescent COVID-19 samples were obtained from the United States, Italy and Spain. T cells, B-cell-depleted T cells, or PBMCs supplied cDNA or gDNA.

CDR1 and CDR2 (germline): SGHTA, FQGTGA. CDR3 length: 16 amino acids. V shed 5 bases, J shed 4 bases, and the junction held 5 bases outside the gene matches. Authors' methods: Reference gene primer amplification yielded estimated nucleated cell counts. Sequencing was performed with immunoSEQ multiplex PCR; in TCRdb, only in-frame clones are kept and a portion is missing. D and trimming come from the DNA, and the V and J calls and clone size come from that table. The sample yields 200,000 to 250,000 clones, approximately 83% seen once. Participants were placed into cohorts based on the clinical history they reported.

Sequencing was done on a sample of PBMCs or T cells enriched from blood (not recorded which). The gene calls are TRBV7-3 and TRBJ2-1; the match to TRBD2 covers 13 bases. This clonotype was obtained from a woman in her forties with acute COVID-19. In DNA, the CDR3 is TGTGCCAGCAGCCCCCGACTAGCGGGAGGTTACAATGAGCAGTTCTTC. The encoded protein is CASSPRLAGGYNEQFF.